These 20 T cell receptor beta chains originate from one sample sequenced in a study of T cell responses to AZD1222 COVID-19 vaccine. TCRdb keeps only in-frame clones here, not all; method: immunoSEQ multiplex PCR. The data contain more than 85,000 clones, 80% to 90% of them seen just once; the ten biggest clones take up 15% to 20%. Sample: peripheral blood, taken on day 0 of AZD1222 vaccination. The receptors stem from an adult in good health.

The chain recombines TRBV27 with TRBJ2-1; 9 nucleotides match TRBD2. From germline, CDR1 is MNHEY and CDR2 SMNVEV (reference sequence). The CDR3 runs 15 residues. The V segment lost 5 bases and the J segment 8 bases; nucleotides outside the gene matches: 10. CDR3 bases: TGTGCCAGCAGTCTAGGGACTAGCACGAACGATGAGCAGTTCTTC. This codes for CASSLGTSTNDEQFF.

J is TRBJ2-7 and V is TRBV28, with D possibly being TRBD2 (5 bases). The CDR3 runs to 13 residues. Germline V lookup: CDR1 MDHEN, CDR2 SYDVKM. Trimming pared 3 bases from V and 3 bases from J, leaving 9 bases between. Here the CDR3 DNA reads TGTGCCAGCAGTTTCACGGGAATCTACGAGCAGTACTTC. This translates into CASSFTGIYEQYF.

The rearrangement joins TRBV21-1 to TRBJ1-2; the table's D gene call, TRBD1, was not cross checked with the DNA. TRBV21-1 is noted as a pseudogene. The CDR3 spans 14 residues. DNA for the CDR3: TGTGCCAGCAGCAAAGATGGGGGCTGCTATGGCTACACCTTC. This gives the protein CASSKDGGCYGYTF.

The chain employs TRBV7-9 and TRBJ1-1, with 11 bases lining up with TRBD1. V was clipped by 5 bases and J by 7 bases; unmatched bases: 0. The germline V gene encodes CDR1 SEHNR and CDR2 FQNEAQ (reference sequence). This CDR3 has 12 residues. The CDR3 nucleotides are TGTGCCAGCAGCGGGACAGGGGGTGAAGCTTTCTTT. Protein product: CASSGTGGEAFF.

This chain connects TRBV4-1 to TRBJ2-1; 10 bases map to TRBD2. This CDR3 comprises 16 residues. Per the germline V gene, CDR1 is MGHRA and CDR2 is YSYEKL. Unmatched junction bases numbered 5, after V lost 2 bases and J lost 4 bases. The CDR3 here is CASSQSGRAQYNEQFF. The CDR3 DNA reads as TGCGCCAGCAGCCAAAGCGGGAGGGCCCAATACAATGAGCAGTTCTTC.

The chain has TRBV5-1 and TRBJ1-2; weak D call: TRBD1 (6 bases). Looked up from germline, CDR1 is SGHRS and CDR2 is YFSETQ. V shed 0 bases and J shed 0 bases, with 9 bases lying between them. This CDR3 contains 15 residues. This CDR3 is CASSLGDTSNYGYTF. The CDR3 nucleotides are TGCGCCAGCAGCTTGGGGGACACCTCTAACTATGGCTACACCTTC.

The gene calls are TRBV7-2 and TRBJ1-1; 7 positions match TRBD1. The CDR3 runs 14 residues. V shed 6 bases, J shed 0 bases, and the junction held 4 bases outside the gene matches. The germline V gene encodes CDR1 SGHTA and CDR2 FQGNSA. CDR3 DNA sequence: TGTGCCAGCAGGGGACAGACTTTGAACACTGAAGCTTTCTTT. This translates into CASRGQTLNTEAFF.

CDR3: CSASLWTGGREDNQPQHF. The CDR3 DNA sequence: TGCAGTGCTAGTCTTTGGACAGGGGGCAGGGAGGACAATCAGCCCCAGCATTTT. V usage is TRBV20-1 and J usage is TRBJ1-5, with 11 bases aligning to TRBD1. The CDR3 spans 18 residues. Germline trimming cut 3 bases from V and 3 bases from J; bases unmatched to any gene: 13. Germline CDR1 reads DFQATT; CDR2 reads SNEGSKA (reference sequence).

CDR3 residues: CASSFRAGGPKEQYF. The DNA for the CDR3 is TGTGCCAGCAGCTTTCGGGCGGGAGGGCCTAAAGAGCAGTACTTC. J is TRBJ2-7 and V is TRBV5-4, with 9 bases that match TRBD2. Trimming took 2 bases from V and 7 from J; bases not matched to a gene: 10. Germline V gene sequence: CDR1 SGHNT, CDR2 YYREEE (reference sequence). The CDR3 is 15 amino acids.

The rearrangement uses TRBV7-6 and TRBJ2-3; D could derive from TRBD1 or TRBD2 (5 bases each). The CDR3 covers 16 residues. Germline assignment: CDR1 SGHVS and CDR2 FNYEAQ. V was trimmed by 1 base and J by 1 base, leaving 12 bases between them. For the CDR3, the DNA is TGTGCCAGCAGCTTAGTTGGTGGGGGTGGCACAGATACGCAGTATTTT. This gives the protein CASSLVGGGGTDTQYF.

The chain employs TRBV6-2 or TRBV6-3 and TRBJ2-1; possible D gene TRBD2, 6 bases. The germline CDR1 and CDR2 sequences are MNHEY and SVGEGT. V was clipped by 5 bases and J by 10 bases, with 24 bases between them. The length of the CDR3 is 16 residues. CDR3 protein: CASSGLATYSKGEQFF. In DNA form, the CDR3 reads TGTGCCAGCAGTGGCCTAGCGACCTACTCCAAGGGAGAGCAGTTCTTC.

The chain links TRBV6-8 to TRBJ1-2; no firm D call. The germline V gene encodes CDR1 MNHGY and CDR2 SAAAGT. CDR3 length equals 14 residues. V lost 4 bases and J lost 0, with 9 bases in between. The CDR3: CASSSRFSNYGYTF. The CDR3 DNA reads TGTGCCAGCAGTTCCAGGTTCTCTAACTATGGCTACACCTTC.

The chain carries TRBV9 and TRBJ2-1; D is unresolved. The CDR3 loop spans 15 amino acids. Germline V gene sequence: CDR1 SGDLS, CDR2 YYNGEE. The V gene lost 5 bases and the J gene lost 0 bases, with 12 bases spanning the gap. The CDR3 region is CASSPRPPSYNEQFF. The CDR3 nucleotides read TGTGCCAGCAGTCCAAGACCCCCCTCCTACAATGAGCAGTTCTTC. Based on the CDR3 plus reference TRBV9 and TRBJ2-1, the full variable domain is DSGVTQTPKHLITATGQRVTLRCSPRSGDLSVYWYQQSLDQGLQFLIQYYNGEERAKGNILERFSAQQFPDLHSELNLSSLELGDSALYFCASSPRPPSYNEQFFGPGTRLTVL.

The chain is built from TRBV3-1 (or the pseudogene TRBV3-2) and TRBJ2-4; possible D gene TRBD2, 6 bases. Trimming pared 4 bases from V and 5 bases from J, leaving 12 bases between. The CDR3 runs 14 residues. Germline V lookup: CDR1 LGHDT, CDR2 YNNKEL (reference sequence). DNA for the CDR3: TGTGCCAGCAGCCTCTCCGGGACTGAAAACATTCAGTACTTC. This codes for CASSLSGTENIQYF.

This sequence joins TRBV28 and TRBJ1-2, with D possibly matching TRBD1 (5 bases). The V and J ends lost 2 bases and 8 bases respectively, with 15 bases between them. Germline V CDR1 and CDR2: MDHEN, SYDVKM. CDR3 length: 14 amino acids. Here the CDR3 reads CASSLTGSSQGYTF. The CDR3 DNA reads TGTGCCAGCAGTTTAACAGGTTCTTCGCAGGGCTACACCTTC.

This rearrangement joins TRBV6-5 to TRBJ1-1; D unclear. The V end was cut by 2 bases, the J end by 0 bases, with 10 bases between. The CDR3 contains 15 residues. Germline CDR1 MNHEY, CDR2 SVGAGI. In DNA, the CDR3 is TGTGCCAGCAGTTACGGCAGAACTATGAACACTGAAGCTTTCTTT. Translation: CASSYGRTMNTEAFF.

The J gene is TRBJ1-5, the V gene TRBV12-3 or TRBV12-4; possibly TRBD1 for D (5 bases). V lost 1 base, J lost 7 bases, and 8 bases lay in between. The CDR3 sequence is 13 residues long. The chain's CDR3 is CASSLGGSQPQHF. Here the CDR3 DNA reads TGTGCCAGCAGTTTAGGGGGGTCCCAGCCCCAGCATTTT.

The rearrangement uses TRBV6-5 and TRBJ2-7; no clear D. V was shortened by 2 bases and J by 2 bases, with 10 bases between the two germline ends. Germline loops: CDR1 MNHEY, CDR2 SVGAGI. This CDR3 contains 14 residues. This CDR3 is CASSYKAATYEQYF. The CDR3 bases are TGTGCCAGCAGTTACAAGGCGGCTACCTACGAGCAGTACTTC.

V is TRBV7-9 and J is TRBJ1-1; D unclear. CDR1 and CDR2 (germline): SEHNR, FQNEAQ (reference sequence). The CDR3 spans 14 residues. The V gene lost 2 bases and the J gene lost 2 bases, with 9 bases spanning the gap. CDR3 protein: CASSLPGENTEAFF. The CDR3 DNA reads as TGTGCCAGCAGCTTACCGGGCGAAAACACTGAAGCTTTCTTT.

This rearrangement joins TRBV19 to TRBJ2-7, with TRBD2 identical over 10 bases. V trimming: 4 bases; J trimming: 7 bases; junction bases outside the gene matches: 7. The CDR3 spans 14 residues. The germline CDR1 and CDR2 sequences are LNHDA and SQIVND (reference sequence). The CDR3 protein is CASSSLAGAREQYF. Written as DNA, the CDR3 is TGTGCCAGTAGTAGTCTAGCGGGAGCCCGGGAGCAGTACTTC.